The TCR beta chain described here comes from a study of T cell responses to AZD1222 COVID-19 vaccine (dated by TCRdb to about 2021). Study-wide context: AZD1222 recipients whose second dose came at about 4 weeks and those whose second dose came at about 12 weeks were combined into one group, since spike-specific TCR depth and breadth did not differ between the two schedules. A total of about 230 trial participants underwent TCR sequencing, of whom 207 received two doses of AZD1222 and around 26 received two doses of the MenACWY control vaccine. Trial participants were enrolled by age into subgroups of 18-55, 56-69 and 70-plus years, and about 150, 27 and 61 TCR-sequenced participants, respectively, were included in these subgroups.

A remark on this clone: Its antigen target is currently unknown. No much larger clone exists at a distance of one base, and base qualities are not known.

The time point label on this specimen signifies: baseline before first vaccination. Vaccinee samples were obtained from the UK trials COV001 and COV002, which included a single-blind randomized controlled phase 2/3 trial of AZD1222 (ChAdOx1 nCoV-19) in healthy adults. For TCRbeta chain sequencing, PBMC samples were collected from trial participants at day 0 and at day 28 after the second dose. Based on the germline V gene (reference sequence), the CDR1 and CDR2 sequences are GTSNPN and SVGIG. Including the terminal cysteine and phenylalanine, the CDR3 comprises 11 residues. Kept here is only the CDR3 DNA, which spans 33 bases and is read in frame from base 1. Relative to germline, V is 2 bases shorter and J is 2 bases shorter, with 3 bases between their ends. Findings and caveats that apply to the study as a whole: Because no day 14 peak-response samples were available, the repertoires could be characterized only after the peak T cell response. Conclusions about previously exposed vaccinees are limited, since just five or six AZD1222 recipients were seropositive for SARS-CoV-2 at baseline. After two AZD1222 doses, spike-specific TCR breadth and depth were significantly higher than at day 0 and than in MenACWY recipients. In the small 56-69-year group, the increase in depth fell short of significance, most likely because of low power. Vaccine-associated CD4 TCRs spanned the whole spike protein, with dominant responses in regions 160-218 and 743-854. Epitopes outside the regions mutated in the B.1.351 and B.1.1.7 variants were reportedly recognized by nearly half of the unique spike-specific TCRs. Most participants were white British and females outnumbered males, and the authors suggested that clonal diversity may have been underestimated.

The CDR3 regions of human TCRbeta chains were analyzed by immunosequencing. As for the authors' bioinformatics: Repertoire TCRs were checked for matches against a reference library of SARS-CoV-2-specific TCRs that had been generated using the MIRA antigen-specificity platform. Breadth was defined as the fraction of unique TCRs that were SARS-CoV-2-associated. Depth was defined as the fraction of total T cells that were SARS-CoV-2-associated. Each spike-specific TCR was assigned to its reactive spike region and to a CD4 or CD8 class using the MIRA data. Log10-transformed breadth and depth values were compared by one-way ANOVA with Sidak's multiple comparisons tests. TCRdb retrieved this table from immuneACCESS and kept in-frame rearrangements only. Not all clones are present; in checked studies, unresolved V genes account for under half, and no reason is known for the remainder. V, J and clone size are those of that table, while D and trimming were read from the DNA. In all, the sample holds under 60,000 clones, and about 86% of those were seen once. In total, the top ten clones hold roughly 10% of the sample.

The TCR was taken from an adult in good health. Sequences were derived from peripheral blood, sampled on day 0 of AZD1222 vaccination. The V and J segments used are TRBV30 and TRBJ1-1; no confident D gene assignment can be made. CDR3 region: CAWSRNTEAFF. The nucleotide sequence is given as TGTGCCTGGAGTCGTAACACTGAAGCTTTCTTT.